The 10 T cell receptor beta chains below come from one sample, sequenced in a study of cytomegalovirus exposure and HLA in healthy donors. The PCR made use of 60 Vbeta and 13 Jbeta primers. Generated by immunoSEQ multiplex PCR, the TCRdb table keeps only in-frame clones and is missing some. The table shows 35,000 to 40,000 clones, with roughly 81% occurring only once. Sequenced material: PBMCs. The receptors were gathered from a man in his thirties or forties in good health and CMV-seronegative.

The chain has TRBV27 and TRBJ1-2, with a weak D call TRBD1 (6 bases). The germline V gene encodes CDR1 MNHEY and CDR2 SMNVEV (reference sequence). The V end was cut by 6 bases, the J end by 7 bases, with 24 bases between. CDR3 length equals 16 residues. The CDR3 region is CASRLAPGAGGVGYTF. The CDR3 DNA sequence: TGTGCCAGCAGGCTGGCCCCGGGGGCGGGGGGGGTTGGCTACACCTTC.

The chain joins TRBV2 to TRBJ2-2; D gene uncertain. The CDR3 is made up of 15 amino acids. Trimming pared 1 base from V and 4 bases from J, leaving 10 bases between. Germline lookup yields CDR1 SNHLY and CDR2 FYNNEI. Here the CDR3 DNA reads TGTGCCAGCAGTGAAGACCCCTTGGCCACCGGGGAGCTGTTTTTT. Protein product: CASSEDPLATGELFF.

This clone was observed a single time. The chain links TRBV6-6 to TRBJ2-7, with a weak D call TRBD2 (6 bases). From germline, CDR1 is MNHNY and CDR2 SVGAGI (reference sequence). V was pared by 7 bases and J by 0 bases, with 19 bases between. This CDR3 comprises 16 residues. The CDR3 is CASIPGGRAFSYEQYF. CDR3 nucleotides: TGTGCCAGCATACCCGGGGGACGGGCCTTCTCCTACGAGCAGTACTTC.

V usage is TRBV27 and J usage is TRBJ2-1, with 10 bases identical to TRBD1. The CDR3 sequence is 16 residues long. The germline CDR1 and CDR2 sequences are MNHEY and SMNVEV (reference sequence). With V trimmed by 4 bases and J by 6 bases, 9 bases remained unmatched. The CDR3, as DNA: TGTGCCAGCAGTTCCTATGGGACAGGGGAGGGCAATGAGCAGTTCTTC. Amino acid sequence: CASSSYGTGEGNEQFF.

The rearrangement joins TRBV6-6 to TRBJ2-7; D perhaps matches TRBD1 (5 bases). Germline-derived CDR1 and CDR2 are MNHNY and SVGAGI (reference sequence). CDR3 length: 16 residues. With 6 bases removed from V and 2 bases from J, the gap between germline ends came to 20 bases. The chain's CDR3 is CASSLSGHRSTYEQYF. The CDR3 DNA sequence: TGTGCCAGCAGCCTCTCGGGCCACAGGTCAACCTACGAGCAGTACTTC.

The rearrangement joins TRBV11-2 to TRBJ2-1, with TRBD2 matching over 11 bases. This CDR3 has 16 residues. CDR1 is SGHAT and CDR2 is FQNNGV in the germline V gene. Losses at the gene ends were 4 bases for V and 5 bases for J; bases not matched to a gene: 7. CDR3 sequence: CASSWLAGGINNEQFF. The DNA of the CDR3 is TGTGCCAGCAGCTGGCTAGCGGGGGGTATAAACAATGAGCAGTTCTTC.

This clone has just a few counts. This sequence joins TRBV27 and TRBJ2-7, with 10 bases identical to TRBD1. Germline trimming cut 3 bases from V and 2 bases from J; bases unmatched to any gene: 1. Germline CDR1 MNHEY, CDR2 SMNVEV (reference sequence). The CDR3 contains 14 residues. The CDR3 nucleotides are TGTGCCAGCAGTTTGGGGACAGGGGCCTACGAGCAGTACTTC. It specifies CASSLGTGAYEQYF.

The rearrangement links TRBV28 to TRBJ1-2; tentative D call: TRBD1 (6 bases). V was shortened by 4 bases and J by 6 bases, with 18 bases between the two germline ends. Germline-derived CDR1 and CDR2 are MDHEN and SYDVKM. The CDR3 runs to 15 residues. The CDR3 DNA sequence: TGTGCCAGCAGTTCCCCCAGGGGAGGGATAGATGGCTACACCTTC. It yields the protein CASSSPRGGIDGYTF.

The chain combines TRBV5-1 with TRBJ2-1, with TRBD1 matching 7 bases. CDR1 and CDR2 from the germline V gene are SGHRS and YFSETQ. V dropped 4 bases and J dropped 0; count of bases not matched to a gene: 4. This CDR3 region has 15 residues. Written as DNA, the CDR3 is TGCGCCAGCAGCACGGACAGGAGCTCCTACAATGAGCAGTTCTTC. This gives the protein CASSTDRSSYNEQFF.

The rearrangement uses TRBV28 and TRBJ1-2; the match to TRBD1 covers 8 bases. J was trimmed by 4 bases and V by 3 bases; bases with no gene match: 4. Germline CDR1 reads MDHEN; CDR2 reads SYDVKM. CDR3 length equals 14 residues. The CDR3, as DNA: TGTGCCAGCAGTTTCGCAGGGGGCGTCTATGGCTACACCTTC. Amino acids: CASSFAGGVYGYTF.